These T cell receptor beta chains were read from a single sample in a study of T cell responses to AZD1222 COVID-19 vaccine. Sequenced by immunoSEQ multiplex PCR; TCRdb stores in-frame clones only, minus some. The repertoire holds hundreds of thousands of clones, about 93% seen once, with about 1% in the top ten. The sequencing here drew on peripheral blood, taken on day 0 of MenACWY control vaccination. All receptors derive from an adult in good health. The CDR3 runs from the conserved cysteine through the conserved F or W. D genes are given only for firm matches. Clone size is shown for a subset of rows, as once, few, many or a class of expanded clone.

few	TRBJ2-7	-	TRBV28	CASSLKGRVLHEQYF	TGTGCCAGCAGTTTGAAGGGCAGGGTGCTCCACGAGCAGTACTTC
-	TRBJ2-5	-	TRBV28	CASSYRYQETQYF	TGTGCCAGCAGTTACAGGTATCAAGAGACCCAGTACTTC
few	TRBJ1-3	-	TRBV19	CASSDGISGNTIYF	TGTGCCAGTAGTGACGGGATCTCTGGAAACACCATATATTTT
-	TRBJ1-5	TRBD1	TRBV11-2	CASSWDSYSNQPQHF	TGTGCCAGCAGCTGGGACAGCTATAGCAATCAGCCCCAGCATTTT
few	TRBJ1-1	-	TRBV3-1/TRBV3-2	CASSPLMNTEAFF	TGTGCCAGCAGCCCCCTAATGAACACTGAAGCTTTCTTT
once	TRBJ2-5	-	TRBV10-3	CAISETSYKETQYF	TGTGCCATCAGTGAGACTAGCTACAAAGAGACCCAGTACTTC
-	TRBJ1-5	TRBD1	TRBV28	CATYAGTGGNQPQHF	TGTGCCACCTACGCCGGGACAGGGGGCAATCAGCCCCAGCATTTT
-	TRBJ1-4	-	TRBV28	CATTRGLTMGTEKLFF	TGTGCCACCACCAGAGGGCTAACAATGGGGACTGAAAAACTGTTTTTT
once	TRBJ2-7	TRBD1	TRBV5-1	CASRSGTGDYEQYF	TGCGCCAGCAGATCCGGGACAGGCGACTACGAGCAGTACTTC
once	TRBJ2-7	TRBD2	TRBV18	CASSPTSGGAFEQYF	TGTGCCAGCTCACCGACCAGCGGGGGGGCCTTCGAGCAGTACTTC
-	TRBJ1-5	TRBD1	TRBV27	CASSLEGQARQPQHF	TGTGCCAGCAGTTTAGAGGGACAGGCTCGTCAGCCCCAGCATTTT
-	TRBJ2-3	TRBD2	TRBV9	CASSVGGGGAVTQYF	TGTGCCAGCAGCGTAGGCGGCGGGGGGGCTGTTACGCAGTATTTT
-	TRBJ2-1	TRBD2	TRBV7-2	CASSLAYGSGGPLGYNEQFF	TGTGCCAGCAGCTTAGCCTATGGTAGCGGGGGGCCATTGGGGTACAATGAGCAGTTCTTC
-	TRBJ1-6	TRBD1	TRBV19	CASSSTGTGIMPLHF	TGTGCCAGTAGCTCTACCGGGACAGGGATAATGCCCCTCCACTTT
-	TRBJ2-5	TRBD2	TRBV4-2	CASSPLGGGGETQYF	TGTGCCAGCAGCCCCTTGGGCGGGGGGGGAGAGACCCAGTACTTC
-	TRBJ2-1	TRBD1	TRBV24-1	CATSDWTGDNEQFF	TGTGCCACCAGTGACTGGACAGGAGACAATGAGCAGTTCTTC
-	TRBJ1-5	TRBD1	TRBV3-1/TRBV3-2	CASSGTGSNQPQHF	TGTGCCAGCAGCGGGACAGGAAGCAATCAGCCCCAGCATTTT
-	TRBJ2-2	TRBD2	TRBV4-1	CASSRNPVKRGTGELFF	TGCGCCAGCAGCCGAAACCCGGTTAAGCGGGGCACCGGGGAGCTGTTTTTT